The present entry profiles one T cell receptor beta chain with its context. The assay was immunoSEQ multiplex PCR, and TCRdb's table has in-frame clones only and misses some. The table has 630,000 or so clones, 95% to 98% seen once. Cells designated naive CD8 were CD45RO-negative and were positively selected for CCR7, with terminally differentiated effector memory CD45RA+ cells excluded. The sample belongs to a study of shared clonotypes between healthy human individuals. Per germline, CDR1 SGDLS and CDR2 YYNGEE. V was trimmed by 0 bases and J by 5 bases, leaving 8 bases between them. The CDR3 sequence is 14 residues long.

The chain couples TRBV9 to TRBJ2-2; unclear D gene. Sequenced material: naive CD8+ T cells sorted from blood. This TCR derives from a young man in good health. This CDR3 reads CASSVEGVTGELFF. The CDR3 DNA follows: TGTGCCAGCAGCGTAGAGGGTGTTACCGGGGAGCTGTTTTTT.